These T cell receptor beta chains were read from a single sample in a study of cytomegalovirus exposure and HLA in healthy donors. Clones were sequenced by immunoSEQ multiplex PCR, and TCRdb holds only the in-frame ones, with some missing. This sample has approximately 110,000 clones, with around 82% found just once. The specimen was PBMCs. The receptors shown here come from a woman in her twenties or thirties in good health and CMV-seropositive. Both conserved end residues are part of each CDR3. D genes are given only for firm matches. Clone size is given for some rows only: seen once, a few or many times, or a class if the clone is expanded.

CDR3nt: TGTGCCAGCACCGGACAGGGGATCCACGAGCAGTACTTC; CDR3aa: CASTGQGIHEQYF; abundance: NA; v_gene: TRBV18; j_gene: TRBJ2-7; d_gene: TRBD1
CDR3nt: TGCGCCAGCAGCTTGGAGGGGTCAGAAGAAGCTTTCTTT; CDR3aa: CASSLEGSEEAFF; abundance: NA; v_gene: TRBV5-1; j_gene: TRBJ1-1; d_gene: NA
CDR3nt: TGTGCCAGCAGTGTGCTAACAGGAACGTCTCAAAATTCACCCCTCCACTTT; CDR3aa: CASSVLTGTSQNSPLHF; abundance: NA; v_gene: TRBV2; j_gene: TRBJ1-6; d_gene: NA
CDR3nt: TGCAGCGTTGAAGATTCGGTGAACACTGAAGCTTTCTTT; CDR3aa: CSVEDSVNTEAFF; abundance: once; v_gene: TRBV29-1; j_gene: TRBJ1-1; d_gene: NA
CDR3nt: TGTGCCAGCAGTTTACGGTACGGGACAGGGGGTTCACCCCTCCACTTT; CDR3aa: CASSLRYGTGGSPLHF; abundance: NA; v_gene: TRBV28; j_gene: TRBJ1-6; d_gene: TRBD1
CDR3nt: TGTGCCAGCAGCCCGCTATCAACTAATGAAAAACTGTTTTTT; CDR3aa: CASSPLSTNEKLFF; abundance: NA; v_gene: TRBV7-9; j_gene: TRBJ1-4; d_gene: NA
CDR3nt: TGTGCCAGCAGCTTTCAGGGTGCTGAAGCTTTCTTT; CDR3aa: CASSFQGAEAFF; abundance: NA; v_gene: TRBV11-3; j_gene: TRBJ1-1; d_gene: NA
CDR3nt: TGTGCCAGTAGCTACCTAGTCTCCCAGGGGGTTCAGCCCCAGCATTTT; CDR3aa: CASSYLVSQGVQPQHF; abundance: NA; v_gene: TRBV19; j_gene: TRBJ1-5; d_gene: TRBD1
CDR3nt: TGTGCCAGCAGCCCGGGACAGGGCGCAGATACGCAGTATTTT; CDR3aa: CASSPGQGADTQYF; abundance: NA; v_gene: TRBV13; j_gene: TRBJ2-3; d_gene: TRBD1
CDR3nt: TGTGCCAGCAGCTTGGGACAGAATGGTGGGGAGCTGTTTTTT; CDR3aa: CASSLGQNGGELFF; abundance: NA; v_gene: TRBV7-3; j_gene: TRBJ2-2; d_gene: TRBD1
CDR3nt: TGTGCCAGCAGTGAATTTAGGGGTTTCGACTATGGCTACACCTTC; CDR3aa: CASSEFRGFDYGYTF; abundance: NA; v_gene: TRBV2; j_gene: TRBJ1-2; d_gene: NA
CDR3nt: TGTGCCAGCAGCGTAGCTCCCGAGCGGGAGAACACCGGGGAGCTGTTTTTT; CDR3aa: CASSVAPERENTGELFF; abundance: NA; v_gene: TRBV9; j_gene: TRBJ2-2; d_gene: TRBD2
CDR3nt: TGTGCCAGTTCCAGATCTAGTGCAACTAATGAAAAACTGTTTTTT; CDR3aa: CASSRSSATNEKLFF; abundance: NA; v_gene: TRBV18; j_gene: TRBJ1-4; d_gene: NA
CDR3nt: TGTGCCAGCAGTTTGACGGGGGGTTATCAGCCCCAGCATTTT; CDR3aa: CASSLTGGYQPQHF; abundance: NA; v_gene: TRBV28; j_gene: TRBJ1-5; d_gene: NA
CDR3nt: TGCAGCGTTGCGTCGGTCTATGGCTACACCTTC; CDR3aa: CSVASVYGYTF; abundance: NA; v_gene: TRBV29-1; j_gene: TRBJ1-2; d_gene: NA
CDR3nt: TGCGCCAGCAGTACGGGACTAGCGGGGATTAGTGAGCAGTTCTTC; CDR3aa: CASSTGLAGISEQFF; abundance: NA; v_gene: TRBV10-2; j_gene: TRBJ2-1; d_gene: TRBD2
CDR3nt: TGTGCCAGCAGTGACGGGGCTCACCAGTACTTC; CDR3aa: CASSDGAHQYF; abundance: NA; v_gene: TRBV6-4; j_gene: TRBJ2-5; d_gene: NA
CDR3nt: TGTGCCTGGGTGCGGACTAGCGAGTACCAAGAGACCCAGTACTTC; CDR3aa: CAWVRTSEYQETQYF; abundance: NA; v_gene: TRBV30; j_gene: TRBJ2-5; d_gene: TRBD2
CDR3nt: TGTGCCAGCAGCTTGGGTCAGGGATGGACTGAAGCTTTCTTT; CDR3aa: CASSLGQGWTEAFF; abundance: NA; v_gene: TRBV5-4; j_gene: TRBJ1-1; d_gene: NA
CDR3nt: TGCAGCGTTGAGAACAGGGGGCGTACTGAAGCTTTCTTT; CDR3aa: CSVENRGRTEAFF; abundance: once; v_gene: TRBV29-1; j_gene: TRBJ1-1; d_gene: TRBD1
CDR3nt: TGTGCCAGCAACAGGGATAGTAGTGAAAAACTGTTTTTT; CDR3aa: CASNRDSSEKLFF; abundance: NA; v_gene: TRBV6-1; j_gene: TRBJ1-4; d_gene: NA
CDR3nt: TGTGCCAGCAGAGGGGAAACGGAGACCCAGTACTTC; CDR3aa: CASRGETETQYF; abundance: NA; v_gene: TRBV2; j_gene: TRBJ2-5; d_gene: NA
CDR3nt: TGTGCCAGCAGTGCGAGAACCGGGACTAGCGGGGGGGCCTACGAGCAGTACTTC; CDR3aa: CASSARTGTSGGAYEQYF; abundance: NA; v_gene: TRBV2; j_gene: TRBJ2-7; d_gene: TRBD2
CDR3nt: TGCAGCGCGCTAGGACAGATGAACACTGAAGCTTTCTTT; CDR3aa: CSALGQMNTEAFF; abundance: NA; v_gene: TRBV29-1; j_gene: TRBJ1-1; d_gene: NA
CDR3nt: TGCAGCGCAAAAGGCTCGCGGGACGGTAACTATGGCTACACCTTC; CDR3aa: CSAKGSRDGNYGYTF; abundance: NA; v_gene: TRBV29-1; j_gene: TRBJ1-2; d_gene: NA
CDR3nt: TGTGCCTGGGGAGCCTCTAGTCTGATGGTAGATACGCAGTATTTT; CDR3aa: CAWGASSLMVDTQYF; abundance: once; v_gene: TRBV30; j_gene: TRBJ2-3; d_gene: NA
CDR3nt: TGTGCCAGCAGCTTAGGCGGGACTAGCACAGATACGCAGTATTTT; CDR3aa: CASSLGGTSTDTQYF; abundance: NA; v_gene: TRBV11-3; j_gene: TRBJ2-3; d_gene: NA
CDR3nt: TGTGCCAGCGGTAGAGGGCTAGCGGGGCTACAAGAGACCCAGTACTTC; CDR3aa: CASGRGLAGLQETQYF; abundance: NA; v_gene: TRBV7-2; j_gene: TRBJ2-5; d_gene: TRBD2
CDR3nt: TGCGCCAGCAGCTTGACCGATGGAGGTGTGGGTGAAAAACTGTTTTTT; CDR3aa: CASSLTDGGVGEKLFF; abundance: NA; v_gene: TRBV5-1; j_gene: TRBJ1-4; d_gene: NA
CDR3nt: TGTGCCAGCAGTCAAGACACCAGGGGTGGAACTGAAGCTTTCTTT; CDR3aa: CASSQDTRGGTEAFF; abundance: many; v_gene: TRBV6-6; j_gene: TRBJ1-1; d_gene: NA
CDR3nt: TGTGCCAGCACCGGCCTATTAGCGGGAGGGCCGTTGAGCTCCTACAATGAGCAGTTCTTC; CDR3aa: CASTGLLAGGPLSSYNEQFF; abundance: NA; v_gene: TRBV5-4; j_gene: TRBJ2-1; d_gene: TRBD2
CDR3nt: TGTGCCAGCAGTTTAATTCGAGACAGGCAGTTCTTC; CDR3aa: CASSLIRDRQFF; abundance: NA; v_gene: TRBV28; j_gene: TRBJ2-1; d_gene: NA